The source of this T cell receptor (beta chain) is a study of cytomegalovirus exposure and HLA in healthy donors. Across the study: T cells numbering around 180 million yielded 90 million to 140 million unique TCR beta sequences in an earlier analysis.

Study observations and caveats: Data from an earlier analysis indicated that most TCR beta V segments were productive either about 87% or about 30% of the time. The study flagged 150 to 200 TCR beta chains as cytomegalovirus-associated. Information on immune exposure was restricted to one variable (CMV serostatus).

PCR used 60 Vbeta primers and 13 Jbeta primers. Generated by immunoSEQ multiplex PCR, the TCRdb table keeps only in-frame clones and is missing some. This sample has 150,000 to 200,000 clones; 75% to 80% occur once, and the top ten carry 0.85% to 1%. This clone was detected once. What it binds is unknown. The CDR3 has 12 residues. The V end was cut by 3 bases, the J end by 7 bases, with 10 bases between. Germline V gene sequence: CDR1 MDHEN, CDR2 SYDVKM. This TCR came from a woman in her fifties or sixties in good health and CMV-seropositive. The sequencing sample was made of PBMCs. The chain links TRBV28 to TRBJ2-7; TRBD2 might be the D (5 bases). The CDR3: CASSLGSREQYF. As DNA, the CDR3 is TGTGCCAGCAGTTTGGGGAGCCGGGAGCAGTACTTC.